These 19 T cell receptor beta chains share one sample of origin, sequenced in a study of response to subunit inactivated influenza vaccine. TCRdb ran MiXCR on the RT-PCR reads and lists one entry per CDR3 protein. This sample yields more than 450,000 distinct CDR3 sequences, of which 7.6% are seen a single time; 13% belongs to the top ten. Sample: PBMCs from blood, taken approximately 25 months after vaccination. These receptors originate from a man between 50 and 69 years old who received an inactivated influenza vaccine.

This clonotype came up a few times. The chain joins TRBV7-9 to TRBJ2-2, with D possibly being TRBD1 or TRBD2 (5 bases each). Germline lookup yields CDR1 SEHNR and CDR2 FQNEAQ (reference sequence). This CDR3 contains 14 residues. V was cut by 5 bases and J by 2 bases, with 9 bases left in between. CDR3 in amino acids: CASSRGVNTGELFF. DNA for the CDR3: TGTGCCAGCAGCAGGGGAGTTAACACCGGGGAGCTGTTTTTT.

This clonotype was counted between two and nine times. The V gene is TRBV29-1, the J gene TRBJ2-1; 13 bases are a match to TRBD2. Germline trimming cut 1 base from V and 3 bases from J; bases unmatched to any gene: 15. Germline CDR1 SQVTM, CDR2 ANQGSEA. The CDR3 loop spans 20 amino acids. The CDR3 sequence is CSVEVPKTGTSGTIYNEQFF. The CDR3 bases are TGCAGCGTTGAAGTTCCGAAAACCGGGACTAGCGGGACAATCTACAATGAGCAGTTCTTC.

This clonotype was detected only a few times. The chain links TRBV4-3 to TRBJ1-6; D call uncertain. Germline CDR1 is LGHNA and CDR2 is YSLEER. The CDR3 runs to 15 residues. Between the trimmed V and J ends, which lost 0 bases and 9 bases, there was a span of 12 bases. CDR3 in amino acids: CASSQEMSGLSPLHF. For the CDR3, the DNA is TGCGCCAGCAGCCAAGAAATGTCTGGCCTTTCACCCCTCCACTTT.

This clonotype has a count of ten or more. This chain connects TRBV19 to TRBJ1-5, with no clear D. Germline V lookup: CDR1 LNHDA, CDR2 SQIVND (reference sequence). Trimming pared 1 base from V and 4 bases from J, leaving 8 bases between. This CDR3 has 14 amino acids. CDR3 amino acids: CASSIVVQNQPQHF. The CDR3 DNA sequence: TGTGCCAGTAGTATAGTGGTCCAAAATCAGCCCCAGCATTTT.

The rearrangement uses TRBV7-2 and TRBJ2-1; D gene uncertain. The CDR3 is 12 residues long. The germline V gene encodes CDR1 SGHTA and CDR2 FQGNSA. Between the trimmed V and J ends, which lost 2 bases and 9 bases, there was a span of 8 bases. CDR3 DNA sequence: TGTGCCAGCAGCTTACTAGTGCGTGAGCAGTTCTTC. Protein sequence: CASSLLVREQFF.

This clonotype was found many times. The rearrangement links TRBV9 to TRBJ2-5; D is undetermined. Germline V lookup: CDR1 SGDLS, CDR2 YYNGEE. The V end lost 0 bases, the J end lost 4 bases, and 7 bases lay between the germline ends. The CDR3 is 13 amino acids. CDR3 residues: CASSVDVGETQYF. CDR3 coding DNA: TGTGCCAGCAGCGTAGACGTAGGAGAGACCCAGTACTTC.

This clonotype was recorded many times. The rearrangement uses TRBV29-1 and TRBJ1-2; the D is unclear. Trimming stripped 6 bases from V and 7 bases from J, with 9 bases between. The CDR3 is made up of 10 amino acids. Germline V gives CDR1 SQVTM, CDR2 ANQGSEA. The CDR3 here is CSVEGSGYTF. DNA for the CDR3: TGCAGCGTCGAGGGTTCTGGCTACACCTTC.

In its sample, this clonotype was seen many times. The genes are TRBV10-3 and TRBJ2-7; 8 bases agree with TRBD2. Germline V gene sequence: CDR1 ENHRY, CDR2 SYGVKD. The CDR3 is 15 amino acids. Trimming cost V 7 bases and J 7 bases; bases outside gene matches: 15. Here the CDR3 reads CAITPGRDRAGEQYF. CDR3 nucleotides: TGTGCCATCACCCCCGGGAGGGATCGAGCGGGGGAGCAGTACTTC.

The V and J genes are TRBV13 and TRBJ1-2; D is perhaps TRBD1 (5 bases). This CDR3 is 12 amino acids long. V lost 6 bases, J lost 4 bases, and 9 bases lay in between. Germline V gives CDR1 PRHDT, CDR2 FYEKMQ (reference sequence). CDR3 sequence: CASRGESYGYTF. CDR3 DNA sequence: TGTGCCAGCAGGGGGGAGAGCTATGGCTACACCTTC. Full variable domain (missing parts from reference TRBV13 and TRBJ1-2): AAGVIQSPRHLIKEKRETATLKCYPIPRHDTVYWYQQGPGQDPQFLISFYEKMQSDKGSIPDRFSAQQFSDYHSELNMSSLELGDSALYFCASRGESYGYTFGSGTRLTVV.

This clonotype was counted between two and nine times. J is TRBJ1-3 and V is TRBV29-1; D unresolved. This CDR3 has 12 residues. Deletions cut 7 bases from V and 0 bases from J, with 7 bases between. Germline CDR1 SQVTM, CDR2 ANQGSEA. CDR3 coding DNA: TGCAGCGGGACCGCCTCTGGAAACACCATATATTTT. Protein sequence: CSGTASGNTIYF.

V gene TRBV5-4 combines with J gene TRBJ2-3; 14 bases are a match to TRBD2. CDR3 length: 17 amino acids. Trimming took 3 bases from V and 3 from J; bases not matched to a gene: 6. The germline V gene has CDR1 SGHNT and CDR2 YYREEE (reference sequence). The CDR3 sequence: CASSSGTSGSGTDTQYF. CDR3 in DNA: TGTGCCAGCAGCTCTGGGACTAGCGGGAGTGGGACAGATACGCAGTATTTT. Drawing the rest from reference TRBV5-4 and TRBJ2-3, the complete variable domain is ETGVTQSPTHLIKTRGQQVTLRCSSQSGHNTVSWYQQALGQGPQFIFQYYREEENGRGNFPPRFSGLQFPNYSSELNVNALELDDSALYLCASSSGTSGSGTDTQYFGPGTRLTVL.

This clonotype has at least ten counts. CDR3 coding DNA: TGTGCCATCAGTGAACTAGCGGGGGCCTACAATGAGCAGTTCTTC. It codes for CAISELAGAYNEQFF. The rearrangement links TRBV10-3 to TRBJ2-1; the match to TRBD2 covers 11 bases. The CDR3 spans 15 residues. Germline CDR1 ENHRY, CDR2 SYGVKD. The trim removed 3 bases at V and 2 bases at J, leaving 0 bases unmatched.

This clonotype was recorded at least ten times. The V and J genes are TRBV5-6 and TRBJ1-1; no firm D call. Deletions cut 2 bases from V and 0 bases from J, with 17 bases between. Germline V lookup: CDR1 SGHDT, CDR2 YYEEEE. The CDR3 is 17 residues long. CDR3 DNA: TGTGCCAGCAGCTTAGATGGGCTGGGAGGGCTGAACACTGAAGCTTTCTTT. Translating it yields CASSLDGLGGLNTEAFF.

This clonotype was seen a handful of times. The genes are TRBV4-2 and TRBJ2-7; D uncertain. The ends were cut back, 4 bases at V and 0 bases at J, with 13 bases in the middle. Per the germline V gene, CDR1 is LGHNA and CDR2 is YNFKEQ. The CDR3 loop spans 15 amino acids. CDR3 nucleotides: TGTGCCAGCAGCCTAGAGCCTCTCCCCTCCTACGAGCAGTACTTC. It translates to CASSLEPLPSYEQYF.

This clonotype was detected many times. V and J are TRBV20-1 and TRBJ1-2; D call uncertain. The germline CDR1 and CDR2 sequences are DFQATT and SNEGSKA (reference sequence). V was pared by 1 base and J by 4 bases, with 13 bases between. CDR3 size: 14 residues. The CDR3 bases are TGCAGTGCTAGAGTCCCGCCAACCTCCTATGGCTACACCTTC. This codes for CSARVPPTSYGYTF.

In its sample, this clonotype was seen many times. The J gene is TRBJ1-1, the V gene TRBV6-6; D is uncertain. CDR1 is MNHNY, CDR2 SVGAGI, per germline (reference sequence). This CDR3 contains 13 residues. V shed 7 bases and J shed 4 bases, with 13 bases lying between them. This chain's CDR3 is CASKTAGGTEAFF. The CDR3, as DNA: TGTGCCAGCAAAACAGCGGGTGGCACTGAAGCTTTCTTT.

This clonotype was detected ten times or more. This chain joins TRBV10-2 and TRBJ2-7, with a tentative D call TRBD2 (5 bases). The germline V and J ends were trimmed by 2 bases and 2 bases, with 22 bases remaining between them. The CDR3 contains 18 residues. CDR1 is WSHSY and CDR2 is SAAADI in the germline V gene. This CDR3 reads CASSEIQTSGYPAYEQYF. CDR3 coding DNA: TGCGCCAGCAGTGAGATTCAAACATCGGGGTACCCGGCCTACGAGCAGTACTTC.

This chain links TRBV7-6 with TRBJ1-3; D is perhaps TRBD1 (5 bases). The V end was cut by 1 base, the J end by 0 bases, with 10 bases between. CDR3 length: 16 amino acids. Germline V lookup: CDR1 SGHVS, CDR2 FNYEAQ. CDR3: CASSLERGPSGNTIYF. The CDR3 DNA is TGTGCCAGCAGCTTAGAAAGGGGTCCCTCTGGAAACACCATATATTTT.

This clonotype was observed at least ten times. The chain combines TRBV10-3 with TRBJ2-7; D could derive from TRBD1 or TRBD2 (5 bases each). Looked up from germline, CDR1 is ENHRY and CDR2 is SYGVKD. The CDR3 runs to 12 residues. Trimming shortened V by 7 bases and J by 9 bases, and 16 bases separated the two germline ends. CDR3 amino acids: CAINDSAGAQYF. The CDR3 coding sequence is TGTGCCATCAACGACTCCGCCGGGGCGCAGTACTTC.